These T cell receptor beta chains were read from a single sample in a study of cytomegalovirus exposure and HLA in healthy donors. Assay: immunoSEQ multiplex PCR; the TCRdb copy retains only in-frame clones and omits some. There are roughly 200,000 clones in the sample; roughly 80% occur only once, and about 3% lies in the top ten. Material: PBMCs. These receptors were collected from a female donor in good health and CMV-seronegative. The CDR3 runs from the conserved cysteine through the conserved F or W. The D gene is left open where the match is weak. Rows may omit the clone size; those that give it use once, few, many or a size class.

.,TRBJ1-1,TRBV27,.,TGTGCCAGCAGTTTAGCAGGGTGGAACACTGAAGCTTTCTTT,CASSLAGWNTEAFF
TRBD2,TRBJ2-3,TRBV12-5,.,TGTGCTAGTGGTTGGGGGGGGACGGGGGGTAGAGTAGATACGCAGTATTTT,CASGWGGTGGRVDTQYF
TRBD1,TRBJ2-3,TRBV11-3,once,TGTGCCAGCAGCTTACAGGGGGCATCAGATACGCAGTATTTT,CASSLQGASDTQYF
.,TRBJ1-4,TRBV10-3,.,TGTGCCATCAGTGAAAGAGGTTTTAATGAAAAACTGTTTTTT,CAISERGFNEKLFF
.,TRBJ1-2,TRBV5-1,.,TGCGCCAGCTTGGAAAGGAGAGGCGGCTACACCTTC,CASLERRGGYTF
TRBD1,TRBJ2-7,TRBV15,.,TGTGCCACCAGCAGAGAAGGATGGACAGGGGGCCTCTACGAGCAGTACTTC,CATSREGWTGGLYEQYF
TRBD2,TRBJ2-7,TRBV5-6,.,TGTGCCAGCAGCCTGGGAATTCTAGCGGGAGAGTCCTACGAGCAGTACTTC,CASSLGILAGESYEQYF
TRBD1,TRBJ1-2,TRBV5-8,.,TGTGCCAGCATCCCACGGTTGGACAGGGCGGCCTATGGCTACACCTTC,CASIPRLDRAAYGYTF
.,TRBJ1-5,TRBV7-9,.,TGTGCCAGCAGCGTGGGAGGGACCAATCAGCCCCAGCATTTT,CASSVGGTNQPQHF
TRBD1,TRBJ2-4,TRBV2,.,TGTGCCAGCAGTGAGCTCCTCCGGGACAGGGGGTACTTC,CASSELLRDRGYF
.,TRBJ2-7,TRBV7-2,.,TGTGCCAGCAGCCCCGGGGGAGGCAGCTACGAGCAGTACTTC,CASSPGGGSYEQYF
TRBD1,TRBJ2-7,TRBV5-6,.,TGTGCCAGCAGGAAAGGACAGGGAAGGGAGCAGTACTTC,CASRKGQGREQYF
.,TRBJ1-3,TRBV18,.,TGTGCCAGCTCAAAGGACAGCGACTCTGGAAACACCATATATTTT,CASSKDSDSGNTIYF
.,TRBJ2-3,TRBV5-1,.,TGCGCCAGCAGCTTTGCGGGGACGCAAGATACGCAGTATTTT,CASSFAGTQDTQYF
TRBD2,TRBJ2-3,TRBV5-1,.,TGCGCCAGCAGCCCGACTAGCGGGGGGGCCGGCGGTAGCACAGATACGCAGTATTTT,CASSPTSGGAGGSTDTQYF
TRBD1,TRBJ1-5,TRBV7-2,.,TGTGCCAGCAGCCCTCGGACAGGTTTTAATCAGCCCCAGCATTTT,CASSPRTGFNQPQHF
TRBD2,TRBJ2-7,TRBV30,.,TGTGCCTGGACCCCGCGATGGAGCGGGAGGCAAGACGAGCAGTACTTC,CAWTPRWSGRQDEQYF
.,TRBJ1-2,TRBV6-5,.,TGTGCCATCGCGACAGACGGTGGCTACACCTTC,CAIATDGGYTF
TRBD1,TRBJ2-5,TRBV5-1,.,TGCGCCAGCAGCTTCGGACAGGGGGCAGGGGAGACCCAGTACTTC,CASSFGQGAGETQYF
TRBD1,TRBJ2-7,TRBV6-1,.,TGTGCCAGCAGTGAATTAGCCGGGACAGGGGCCTACGAGCAGTACTTC,CASSELAGTGAYEQYF
TRBD2,TRBJ2-5,TRBV25-1,.,TGTGCCAGCAGTGAGACTAGCGGCCAAGAGACCCAGTACTTC,CASSETSGQETQYF
TRBD1,TRBJ1-1,TRBV5-1,.,TGCGCCAGCAGAACAGGGGGCGTGAACACTGAAGCTTTCTTT,CASRTGGVNTEAFF
.,TRBJ2-3,TRBV19,.,TGTGCCAGTAGTACCGTTTCGTTTTCTCGACAGGCCCCCCCAGATACGCAGTATTTT,CASSTVSFSRQAPPDTQYF
.,TRBJ1-6,TRBV14,.,TGTGCCAGCAGCCAAGGCCGGCGGCCTCCTAATTCACCCCTCCACTTT,CASSQGRRPPNSPLHF
TRBD1,TRBJ1-4,TRBV4-1,.,TGCGCCAGCAGCCACTTCTTAAGGGGGCGACAGAATGAAAAACTGTTTTTT,CASSHFLRGRQNEKLFF
.,TRBJ2-1,TRBV5-5,.,TGTGCCAGCAGCTTGGAGTTTTCAGGTGAGCAGTTCTTC,CASSLEFSGEQFF
.,TRBJ1-2,TRBV28,.,TGTGCCAGCAGTCTTCTAGATAACTATGGCTACACCTTC,CASSLLDNYGYTF
TRBD1,TRBJ1-1,TRBV7-8,.,TGTGCCAGCAGACACTACCGGGACAGGGACAACACTGAAGCTTTCTTT,CASRHYRDRDNTEAFF
TRBD1,TRBJ2-3,TRBV7-8,.,TGTGCCAGCAGCCTCCTGGGACAGTGGGCAGATACGCAGTATTTT,CASSLLGQWADTQYF
TRBD2,TRBJ2-1,TRBV19,.,TGTGCCAGTAGTCCTCAGGGACTAGCGGGACCCTACAATGAGCAGTTCTTC,CASSPQGLAGPYNEQFF
TRBD2,TRBJ2-3,TRBV6-6,.,TGTGCCAGCAGTAACACAGCGGGGGGCGGCACAGATACGCAGTATTTT,CASSNTAGGGTDTQYF
TRBD2,TRBJ2-1,TRBV14,.,TGTGCCAGCAGCCAAGGGACTAGCGGGAGGTCGAGCTCCTACAATGAGCAGTTCTTC,CASSQGTSGRSSSYNEQFF
.,TRBJ2-2,TRBV7-9,.,TGTTCCAGCAGCTTAAGCTGGGGGCAGGCCGGGGAGCTGTTTTTT,CSSSLSWGQAGELFF
.,TRBJ2-2,TRBV2,few,TGTGCCAGCAGTTCCTCGACTGGCACGAACACTGGGGAGCTGTTTTTT,CASSSSTGTNTGELFF
.,TRBJ1-2,TRBV30,.,TGTGCCTGGATGGGGGGGCCGACGGGCTTCGGCTACACCTTC,CAWMGGPTGFGYTF
TRBD2,TRBJ2-1,TRBV14,once,TGTGCCAGCAGCCAAGTACTAGCGGCTGAGCAGTTCTTC,CASSQVLAAEQFF
.,TRBJ2-3,TRBV18,once,TGTGCCAGCTCACCTGACAGATCGGTAGGTACGCAGTATTTT,CASSPDRSVGTQYF
.,TRBJ1-5,TRBV5-6,.,TGTGCCAGCAGCTTGTCGCCAGGGGACGATCAGCCCCAGCATTTT,CASSLSPGDDQPQHF
TRBD1,TRBJ2-7,TRBV30,once,TGTGCCTGGAGTGCCCCTCCGGGACAGGGGTACTCCTACGAGCAGTACTTC,CAWSAPPGQGYSYEQYF
.,TRBJ1-1,TRBV19,.,TGTGCCAGTAGTATCCAACCCGGAGCGATTGAAGCTTTCTTT,CASSIQPGAIEAFF
TRBD2,TRBJ2-1,TRBV6-5,.,TGTGCCAGCAGACCGGGACTAGTTAATGAGCAGTTCTTC,CASRPGLVNEQFF
TRBD1,TRBJ2-1,TRBV9,.,TGTGCCAGCAGCGTAGAGGGGACAGGCTCCTACAATGAGCAGTTCTTC,CASSVEGTGSYNEQFF
.,TRBJ2-2,TRBV27,.,TGTGCCAGCAGTCCGGGGACACATAATGCGTTCACCGGGGAGCTGTTTTTT,CASSPGTHNAFTGELFF
.,TRBJ1-1,TRBV4-2,.,TGTGCCAGCAGCCAGGGAGGCGAATGGGACACTGAAGCTTTCTTT,CASSQGGEWDTEAFF
.,TRBJ2-7,TRBV6-5,.,TGTGCCAGCAGTTACGGTGGGACTCGCTCCTACGAGCAGTACTTC,CASSYGGTRSYEQYF
.,TRBJ2-7,TRBV7-8,.,TGTGCCAGCCCAGACCCCCCCGGGAACTACGAGCAGTACTTC,CASPDPPGNYEQYF
TRBD2,TRBJ2-1,TRBV28,.,TGTGCCAGCAGTTTACCGGGACTAGGCGACAATGAGCAGTTCTTC,CASSLPGLGDNEQFF
TRBD1,TRBJ1-2,TRBV29-1,few,TGCAGCGTCTCCGGGACAGGGGGAAGGGACTATGGCTACACCTTC,CSVSGTGGRDYGYTF
.,TRBJ2-1,TRBV7-9,few,TGTGCCAGCAGCTTAGCGCGAGGGGGTGAGCAGTTCTTC,CASSLARGGEQFF
.,TRBJ1-1,TRBV9,.,TGTGCCAGCACCACCTGGGGGGAGGTTGAAGCTTTCTTT,CASTTWGEVEAFF
.,TRBJ2-1,TRBV15,.,TGTGCCACCAGCAGAGGGACAGAATTCTACAATGAGCAGTTCTTC,CATSRGTEFYNEQFF
TRBD2,TRBJ2-7,TRBV6-6,.,TGTGCCAGCAGCCAGGGGACTAGCAAATACGAGCAGTACTTC,CASSQGTSKYEQYF